This record looks at one TCR beta chain sequence and its context. Its antigen is not known. This record comes from a study of human T cells and chemical hapten exposure. About the research overall: DPC (0.01%) was patch tested on the upper back and read at 6 days.

TCRdb reprocessed the RACE reads with MiXCR, giving one entry per CDR3 protein. In the table there are 140,000 or so distinct CDR3 sequences, approximately 12% of which are singletons. General observations from the study: Expanded TCRs produced significantly more large CDR3 similarity clusters than controls did. Expanded TCR counts at PT1 went up together with patch test score, a positive correlation.

The time point denotes: patch test 2, 6 weeks after DPC sensitization. Treatment here: therapeutic diphenylcyclopropenone sensitization with weekly scalp DPC. The study extracted total RNA from unfractionated whole blood. Sequencing was performed on whole blood, taken in connection with sensitization to the hapten diphenylcyclopropenone (DPC). This sequence originates from a woman between 45 and 60 years old with alopecia areata. Some clones in this sample may be carry-over from other donors' samples.

The CDR3 here is CASPVGELFF. In DNA form, the CDR3 reads TGTGCCAGTCCGGTCGGGGAGCTGTTTTTT. This chain connects TRBV21-1 to TRBJ2-2. TRBV21-1 constitutes a pseudogene. There are 10 residues in the CDR3.